This passage covers 22 T cell receptor beta chains from one sample sequenced in a study of Graves' ophthalmopathy and Graves' hyperthyroidism. Amplification targeted the TCR beta CDR3 regions, with RNA transcripts as the source material. HTBI primers were used in a first-round RT-PCR, which preceded a second-round multiplex PCR. TCRdb reprocessed the multiplex PCR reads via MiXCR and lists one record per CDR3 protein. The sample has over a million distinct CDR3 sequences; about 35% are singletons. The sample taken for sequencing was peripheral blood or thyroid tissue (not recorded which). The source of these receptors is an adult man with Graves' hyperthyroidism.

V gene TRBV20-1 combines with J gene TRBJ1-2; a possible D gene is TRBD1 (6 bases). CDR3 length: 13 residues. Trimming left V 3 bases short and J 8 bases short, with 16 bases between. CDR1 is DFQATT, CDR2 SNEGSKA, per germline (reference sequence). The CDR3 DNA is TGCAGTGCTAGCCCGACAGGAGGCGGAGGCTACACCTTC. Amino acids: CSASPTGGGGYTF.

On this clonotype itself: A much larger clone lies one base from this, so it may be a read error. CDR3: CSAISWEIGYTF. CDR3 bases: TGCAGTGCCATTTCGTGGGAGATCGGCTACACCTTC. The chain has TRBV20-1 and TRBJ1-2; D not resolved. Germline V gene sequence: CDR1 DFQATT, CDR2 SNEGSKA (reference sequence). The V end was cut by 6 bases, the J end by 8 bases, with 16 bases between. The CDR3 consists of 12 residues.

This clonotype occurred many times. This rearrangement joins TRBV2 to TRBJ2-5; D call uncertain. The CDR3 contains 14 residues. V was clipped by 6 bases and J by 0 bases, with 11 bases between them. Per germline, CDR1 SNHLY and CDR2 FYNNEI. As DNA, the CDR3 is TGTGCCAGCAGCACCACAGCGAACCAAGAGACCCAGTACTTC. Protein sequence: CASSTTANQETQYF. The entire variable domain, with the rest obtained from reference TRBV2 and TRBJ2-5, is as follows: EPEVTQTPSHQVTQMGQEVILRCVPISNHLYFYWYRQILGQKVEFLVSFYNNEISEKSEIFDDQFSVERPDGSNFTLKIRSTKLEDSAMYFCASSTTANQETQYFGPGTRLLVL.

Details on this clonotype: One end of the junction does not line up with germline, which may come from a read error. The chain carries TRBV7-2 and TRBJ2-7; no clear D gene. CDR1 is SGHTA and CDR2 is FQGNSA in the germline V gene. This CDR3 region has 13 residues. In DNA, the CDR3 is TGTGCCGGCAGCTCCGCCTCGTGGTACGAGCAGTACTTC. As protein: CAGSSASWYEQYF.

The chain employs TRBV10-3 and TRBJ1-2; 11 nucleotides align to TRBD1. The V and J ends lost 10 bases and 7 bases, in that order; junction bases with no gene match: 8. This CDR3 region has 13 residues. Germline V gene sequence: CDR1 ENHRY, CDR2 SYGVKD. CDR3 sequence (DNA): TGTGCCAGCACGGACAGGGGGCGACCTGGCTACACCTTC. Its protein product is CASTDRGRPGYTF.

A remark on this clonotype: As the CDR3 is not closed by the conserved phenylalanine or tryptophan, this likely results from a read error. J is TRBJ2-7 and V is TRBV6-1; 12 positions match TRBD1. The CDR3 is made up of 13 amino acids. The V segment lost 10 bases and the J segment 6 bases; nucleotides outside the gene matches: 7. CDR1 and CDR2 from the germline V gene are MNHNS and SASEGT. CDR3 nucleotides: TGTGCCAACTCGAGGGACAGGGGGCTCGAGCAGTACCTC. Residues: CANSRDRGLEQYL.

A note on this clonotype: This may be a read error, as it is one base from a much larger clone. The rearrangement joins TRBV7-9 to TRBJ1-4; 8 bases match TRBD1. Per the germline V gene, CDR1 is SEHNR and CDR2 is FQNEAQ (reference sequence). CDR3 length equals 16 residues. The CDR3 reads CASTTNRQGRDEKLLF. DNA of the CDR3: TGTGCCAGCACCACTAACCGACAGGGGAGAGATGAAAAACTGCTTTTT.

The sample holds a few counts of this clonotype. The chain is built from TRBV10-3 and TRBJ2-5, with unresolved D. In germline, CDR1 is ENHRY, CDR2 SYGVKD. V was cut by 4 bases and J by 2 bases, with 8 bases left in between. The CDR3 is 13 residues long. CDR3 DNA sequence: TGTGCCATCAGTGGGAGCCGGCAAGAGACCCAGTACTTC. Protein sequence: CAISGSRQETQYF.

J is TRBJ1-1 and V is TRBV7-2; 9 bases are a match to TRBD1. Germline CDR1 SGHTA, CDR2 FQGNSA. The CDR3 is 14 amino acids. V lost 4 bases to trimming and J lost 5 bases; unmatched junction nucleotides: 5. The CDR3 here is CASSYTGGRTEAFF. Here the CDR3 DNA reads TGTGCCAGCAGCTATACAGGGGGCCGGACTGAAGCTTTCTTT.

A remark on this clonotype: A read error may be the cause here, since a much bigger clone is one base away. The rearrangement uses TRBV20-1 and TRBJ1-6, with D perhaps matching TRBD1 (6 bases). From germline, CDR1 is DFQATT and CDR2 SNEGSKA (reference sequence). CDR3 size: 14 residues. The CDR3 DNA reads as TGCGGCGCTACCGGGGACACGGCCGTGGGATCCCTCCACTTT. Its protein product is CGATGDTAVGSLHF.

The chain joins TRBV15 to TRBJ1-5; no clear D. The V gene lost 1 base and the J gene lost 3 bases, with 7 bases spanning the gap. The germline V gene encodes CDR1 LNHNV and CDR2 YYDKDF (reference sequence). The CDR3 length is 14 residues. The CDR3 sequence is CATSRGADNQPQHF. The CDR3 nucleotides read TGTGCCACCAGCAGAGGGGCAGACAATCAGCCCCAGCATTTT. Variable domain in full (rest from reference TRBV15 and TRBJ1-5): DAMVIQNPRYQVTQFGKPVTLSCSQTLNHNVMYWYQQKSSQAPKLLFHYYDKDFNNEADTPDNFQSRRPNTSFCFLDIRSPGLGDTAMYLCATSRGADNQPQHFGDGTRLSIL.

This clonotype was seen ten or more times. This rearrangement joins TRBV29-1 to TRBJ2-5; perhaps TRBD2 as D (6 bases). CDR3 length: 13 amino acids. The V end was cut by 4 bases, the J end by 6 bases, with 15 bases between. Germline V lookup: CDR1 SQVTM, CDR2 ANQGSEA. The CDR3 DNA sequence: TGCAGCGTTGTGGGGACCCGGGGGAAGACCCAGTACTTC. This codes for CSVVGTRGKTQYF.

The CDR3 DNA reads TGTGCCAGCAGCTTAGAAACTAACCCCAGGGCGGGAGGGCCTTACGAGCAGTACTTC. It encodes CASSLETNPRAGGPYEQYF. The chain links TRBV7-6 to TRBJ2-7; TRBD2 matches 9 bases. This CDR3 region has 19 residues. V lost 1 base to trimming and J lost 4 bases; unmatched junction nucleotides: 17. Germline V gene data show CDR1 as SGHVS and CDR2 as FNYEAQ.

This clonotype was seen at least ten times. The gene calls are TRBV6-6 and TRBJ2-5; 10 bases map to TRBD2. Germline V gives CDR1 MNHNY, CDR2 SVGAGI (reference sequence). The V and J ends lost 7 bases and 5 bases, in that order; junction bases with no gene match: 10. The CDR3 has 15 residues. In DNA, the CDR3 is TGTGCCAGCAAGAAAGGAGCGGGAGGGCCCGAGACCCAGTACTTC. Its translation: CASKKGAGGPETQYF.

This clonotype appeared once. Being one base from a much bigger clone, this may be a read error. The rearrangement uses TRBV11-2 and TRBJ1-6; no reliable D call. V was clipped by 6 bases and J by 10 bases, with 13 bases between them. This CDR3 contains 13 residues. Germline CDR1 reads SGHAT; CDR2 reads FQNNGV. Written as DNA, the CDR3 is TGTGCCAGCAGTGTTTTGACGGCCTCACCCCTCCACTTT. It yields the protein CASSVLTASPLHF.

Comments on this clonotype: One base away lies a much larger clone, so this may be a sequencing read error. This chain uses TRBV20-1 with TRBJ2-7, with 7 bases identical to TRBD1. CDR3 size: 13 residues. CDR1 is DFQATT, CDR2 SNEGSKA, per germline (reference sequence). CDR3 sequence reads: CRARGQELYEQYF. As DNA, the CDR3 is TGCAGGGCACGCGGACAGGAACTCTACGAGCAGTACTTC.

Points on this clonotype: A much larger clone lies one base from this, so it may be a read error. V is TRBV19 and J is TRBJ1-1; D may be TRBD1 (5 bases). Germline V gene lookup returns CDR1 LNHDA and CDR2 SQIVND (reference sequence). The CDR3 has 17 residues. The CDR3 sequence: CASSMGRPGDKNTESFF. The CDR3 region has the DNA TGTGCCAGTAGTATGGGTCGACCGGGGGATAAGAACACTGAATCTTTCTTT. The whole variable domain, remainder taken from reference TRBV19 and TRBJ1-1, is DGGITQSPKYLFRKEGQNVTLSCEQNLNHDAMYWYRQDPGQGLRLIYYSQIVNDFQKGDIAEGYSVSREKKESFPLTVTSAQKNPTAFYLCASSMGRPGDKNTESFFGQGTRLTVV.

The chain uses TRBV29-1 and TRBJ2-5; possibly TRBD2 for D (5 bases). The CDR3 sequence is 13 residues long. Germline V CDR1 and CDR2: SQVTM, ANQGSEA. The V end lost 2 bases, the J end lost 4 bases, and 11 bases lay between the germline ends. The CDR3 DNA sequence: TGCAGCGTTGAAACTAGGGATGTAGAGACCCAGTACTTC. Its translation is CSVETRDVETQYF.

V usage is TRBV6-6 and J usage is TRBJ2-2; 8 bases map to TRBD2. CDR1 is MNHNY, CDR2 SVGAGI, per germline (reference sequence). This CDR3 spans 13 amino acids. Losses at the gene ends were 2 bases for V and 8 bases for J; bases not matched to a gene: 1. The CDR3 nucleotides are TGTGCCAGCAGTTACGGCGGGGGGGGGGAGCTGTTTTTT. Translating gives CASSYGGGGELFF.

CDR3 residues: CASRRTGPHEQYF. DNA for the CDR3: TGTGCCAGCAGGAGGACAGGGCCCCACGAGCAGTACTTC. V is TRBV25-1 and J is TRBJ2-7; 8 bases are shared with TRBD1. The CDR3 spans 13 residues. Germline loops: CDR1 MGHDK, CDR2 SYGVNS. V trimming: 6 bases; J trimming: 5 bases; junction bases outside the gene matches: 6.

This clonotype has ten or more counts. The chain links TRBV20-1 to TRBJ2-2; TRBD1 matches at 7 bases. Germline assignment: CDR1 DFQATT and CDR2 SNEGSKA (reference sequence). The CDR3 has 13 amino acids. The trim removed 1 base at V and 6 bases at J, leaving 2 bases unmatched. The CDR3 sequence: CSARVGGPGELFF. In nucleotides, the CDR3 is TGCAGTGCTAGAGTAGGGGGCCCCGGGGAGCTGTTTTTT.

This clonotype was seen only a few times. J is TRBJ1-2 and V is TRBV6-6; no clear D gene. CDR1 is MNHNY and CDR2 is SVGAGI in the germline V gene (reference sequence). The CDR3 extends over 14 amino acids. The V end lost 2 bases, the J end lost 4 bases, and 11 bases lay between the germline ends. The CDR3 sequence: CASSYRDFTYGYTF. The CDR3 DNA is TGTGCCAGCAGTTACAGGGATTTCACCTATGGCTACACCTTC.